These 30 T cell receptor beta chains were all obtained from the same sample, sequenced in a study of T cells after yellow fever vaccination. MiXCR, applied by TCRdb to the 5' RACE reads, yields one record per CDR3 protein. The sample lists 300,000 or so distinct CDR3 sequences; about 6.9% were seen once. This material consisted of PBMCs, taken roughly seven weeks after the first yellow fever vaccination. The receptor set was obtained from a man between 18 and 35 years old who received the YFV17D yellow fever vaccine.

The V call is TRBV4-2, the J call TRBJ1-2; the D gene is possibly TRBD1 (6 bases). CDR1 is LGHNA, CDR2 YNFKEQ, per germline. The V end lost 0 bases, the J end lost 6 bases, and 11 bases lay between the germline ends. The CDR3 length is 14 residues. The CDR3 bases are TGTGCCAGCAGCCAAGATTCGGGGGCGGATGGCTACACCTTC. It encodes CASSQDSGADGYTF.

CDR3: CASSSGRASQETQYF. The CDR3 region has the DNA TGTGCCAGCAGTTCAGGCCGGGCCAGCCAAGAGACCCAGTACTTC. V and J are TRBV12-3 or TRBV12-4 and TRBJ2-5; no clear D. The CDR3 has 15 residues. The V gene lost 4 bases and the J gene lost 1 base, with 13 bases spanning the gap.

This clonotype has just a few counts. This chain connects TRBV12-3 or TRBV12-4 to TRBJ1-5; D is undetermined. The V and J ends lost 3 bases and 5 bases respectively, with 5 bases between them. The CDR3 runs 12 residues. The CDR3, as DNA: TGTGCCAGCAGTTTCCTTCATCAGCCCCAGCATTTT. It is translated as CASSFLHQPQHF.

The J gene is TRBJ1-4, the V gene TRBV15, with TRBD1 identical over 10 bases. This CDR3 is 16 amino acids long. CDR1 LNHNV and CDR2 YYDKDF come from the germline V gene (reference sequence). The trim removed 0 bases at V and 7 bases at J, leaving 5 bases unmatched. The CDR3 loop reads CATSRDRTGGREKLFF. The CDR3 coding sequence is TGTGCCACCAGCAGAGATAGGACAGGGGGTCGTGAAAAACTGTTTTTT.

V is TRBV2 and J is TRBJ2-1, with 8 nucleotides matching TRBD2. This CDR3 has 15 residues. The junction had 4 bases not matched to a gene; V was cut back by 3 bases and J by 3 bases. Germline-derived CDR1 and CDR2 are SNHLY and FYNNEI. Here the CDR3 DNA reads TGTGCCAGCAGTGAGTGGGCGGGGGGCTACAATGAGCAGTTCTTC. This encodes CASSEWAGGYNEQFF.

The chain employs TRBV5-4 and TRBJ2-5, with a tentative D call TRBD2 (7 bases). The CDR3 sequence is 17 residues long. V was pared by 2 bases and J by 1 base, with 18 bases between. Per the germline V gene, CDR1 is SGHNT and CDR2 is YYREEE (reference sequence). CDR3 nucleotide sequence: TGTGCCAGCAGCTTAAGGGGGGCACTAGCGAGCCAAGAGACCCAGTACTTC. It yields the protein CASSLRGALASQETQYF.

This clonotype was seen many times. This chain uses TRBV5-1 with TRBJ1-6; D uncertain. The CDR3 totals 16 residues. Germline values: CDR1 SGHRS, CDR2 YFSETQ. Trimming removed 5 bases from V and 10 bases from J, with 22 bases in between. The CDR3 DNA reads as TGCGCCAGCAGTTCGCGGGGTAGAACAATTTACTCACCCCTCCACTTT. It yields the protein CASSSRGRTIYSPLHF.

The rearrangement joins TRBV10-2 to TRBJ2-7, with D perhaps TRBD2 (6 bases). The V end lost 4 bases, the J end lost 3 bases, and 16 bases lay between the germline ends. The CDR3 covers 15 residues. Germline V gives CDR1 WSHSY, CDR2 SAAADI. CDR3 in DNA: TGCGCCAGCAGTGGGTCGGGTGCGGGGAGCTACGAGCAGTACTTC. It encodes CASSGSGAGSYEQYF.

This clonotype was counted a few times. The chain is built from TRBV14 and TRBJ2-1; a weak D match, TRBD1 (5 bases). CDR3 length: 16 residues. Germline values: CDR1 SGHDN, CDR2 FVKESK. Between the trimmed V and J ends, which lost 1 base and 7 bases, there was a span of 17 bases. The CDR3 here is CASSQGAGRQGNEQFF. CDR3 DNA sequence: TGTGCCAGCAGCCAAGGGGCAGGGCGGCAGGGAAATGAGCAGTTCTTC.

The CDR3 spells CASSWGPGANVLTF. The CDR3 DNA reads as TGTGCCAGCAGCTGGGGTCCCGGGGCCAACGTCCTGACTTTC. This rearrangement joins TRBV5-5 to TRBJ2-6; no clear D. CDR3 length equals 14 residues. V was pared by 3 bases and J by 4 bases, with 8 bases between. The germline V gene encodes CDR1 SGHKS and CDR2 YYEKEE (reference sequence).

This clonotype turned up a few times. The V and J genes are TRBV12-3 or TRBV12-4 and TRBJ1-3, with D tentatively TRBD1 (6 bases). Deletions cut 3 bases from V and 0 bases from J, with 15 bases between. CDR3 length: 17 amino acids. CDR3 nucleotide sequence: TGTGCCAGCAGTTTCCAGGGGTTCCCGAGCTCTGGAAACACCATATATTTT. Translating it yields CASSFQGFPSSGNTIYF.

Many counts were recorded for this clonotype. The genes are TRBV2 and TRBJ2-2; 8 bases align to TRBD1. Germline CDR1 SNHLY, CDR2 FYNNEI. The CDR3 consists of 15 residues. V gave up 6 bases and J gave up 0 bases; unmatched junction bases: 3. The CDR3 spells CASSRTGTNTGELFF. CDR3 nucleotides: TGTGCCAGCAGCAGGACAGGGACGAACACCGGGGAGCTGTTTTTT.

The CDR3 DNA sequence: TGTGCCAGCTCACCACAGGGGGCTAATGAAAAACTGTTTTTT. Residues: CASSPQGANEKLFF. The chain combines TRBV18 with TRBJ1-4; a possible D gene is TRBD1 (6 bases). The germline V gene has CDR1 KGHSH and CDR2 LQKENI. Trimming cost V 1 base and J 3 bases, with 6 bases left between them. This CDR3 has 14 amino acids.

The chain joins TRBV28 to TRBJ2-5; TRBD1 aligns across 9 bases. The CDR3 covers 16 residues. V shed 0 bases, J shed 2 bases, and the junction held 4 bases outside the gene matches. Germline V gene data show CDR1 as MDHEN and CDR2 as SYDVKM. CDR3 in DNA: TGTGCCAGCAGTTTATGGGGGACAGGGACACAAGAGACCCAGTACTTC. As protein: CASSLWGTGTQETQYF.

The chain employs TRBV7-1 and TRBJ1-6; no reliable D call. TRBV7-1 counts as an open reading frame of uncertain function. V was clipped by 3 bases and J by 0 bases, with 24 bases between them. The CDR3 totals 21 residues. CDR3 in DNA: TGTGCCAGCAGCTCCTACAGAGGGCAGCTTACTACCAGCTCCTATAATTCACCCCTCCACTTT. It codes for CASSSYRGQLTTSSYNSPLHF.

The table lists this clonotype with a few counts. J is TRBJ2-1 and V is TRBV20-1; D unresolved. The V and J ends lost 1 base and 7 bases respectively, with 11 bases between them. Germline values: CDR1 DFQATT, CDR2 SNEGSKA (reference sequence). The CDR3 spans 13 residues. The CDR3 DNA is TGCAGTGCTAGAGTATTAGAGGTGAATGAGCAGTTCTTC. It specifies CSARVLEVNEQFF.

This clonotype showed up many times. The junction departs from germline at one end; a sequencing error may be responsible. The chain employs TRBV7-2 and TRBJ2-5; possible D gene TRBD1, 6 bases. The CDR3 is 11 amino acids. Germline CDR1 SGHTA, CDR2 FQGNSA. CDR3 in DNA: TGTGCCAGCAGCTTGGGGGCAATCCCTCTCTTC. Translating gives CASSLGAIPLF.

The rearrangement uses TRBV18 and TRBJ2-4; D is uncertain. This CDR3 has 14 amino acids. Germline V gene lookup returns CDR1 KGHSH and CDR2 LQKENI. V was pared by 2 bases and J by 0 bases, with 5 bases between. The CDR3 here is CASSPYVAKNIQYF. The CDR3 coding sequence is TGTGCCAGCTCACCATACGTAGCCAAAAACATTCAGTACTTC.

Of note for this clonotype: One end of the junction is discordant with germline, which a read error may explain. The chain combines TRBV27 with TRBJ2-6, with D perhaps being TRBD1 or TRBD2 (5 bases each). Per the germline V gene, CDR1 is MNHEY and CDR2 is SMNVEV (reference sequence). This CDR3 is 19 amino acids long. The CDR3 reads CASSPRTGPLLSGANALTF. CDR3 nucleotides: TGTGCCAGCAGTCCCCGGACGGGACCGTTGCTTTCCGGGGCCAACGCCCTGACTTTC.

This clonotype was seen repeatedly, ten times or more. This chain links TRBV12-3 or TRBV12-4 with TRBJ1-6; 7 nucleotides match TRBD1. The CDR3 contains 12 residues. The J segment lost 8 bases and the V segment lost 9 bases, leaving 4 bases of the junction unmatched. The CDR3 sequence: CASTTGDSPLHF. In nucleotides, the CDR3 is TGTGCCAGTACTACAGGGGATTCACCCCTCCACTTT.

This clonotype was recorded a few times. J is TRBJ1-4 and V is TRBV7-2; D not certain. Per the germline V gene, CDR1 is SGHTA and CDR2 is FQGNSA. The CDR3 is 16 residues long. Trimming removed 5 bases from V and 0 bases from J, with 13 bases in between. CDR3 bases: TGTGCCAGCAGCCCCACCCTCTCTGCAACTAATGAAAAACTGTTTTTT. This codes for CASSPTLSATNEKLFF.

This clonotype showed up many times. The chain employs TRBV7-9 and TRBJ2-3, with D perhaps TRBD1 (6 bases). The CDR3 consists of 16 residues. The germline CDR1 and CDR2 sequences are SEHNR and FQNEAQ (reference sequence). Trimming removed 5 bases from V and 0 bases from J, with 15 bases in between. In DNA form, the CDR3 reads TGTGCCAGCAGCAGACTCCGGACAGCTAGCACAGATACGCAGTATTTT. It translates to CASSRLRTASTDTQYF.

V and J are TRBV7-3 and TRBJ2-1; TRBD1 or TRBD2 may be the D gene (7 bases each). Looked up from germline, CDR1 is SGHTA and CDR2 is FQGTGA. CDR3 length equals 13 residues. Trimming took 4 bases from V and 12 from J, leaving 16 bases between them. CDR3 in amino acids: CASSSAGGAGQFF. CDR3 bases: TGTGCCAGCAGCTCCGCAGGGGGGGCTGGGCAGTTCTTC.

The rearrangement links TRBV5-4 to TRBJ2-7; a weak D match, TRBD1 (5 bases). The CDR3 contains 13 residues. The germline V and J ends were trimmed by 1 base and 6 bases, with 11 bases remaining between them. CDR1 and CDR2 (germline): SGHNT, YYREEE (reference sequence). The CDR3 region is CASSLNQGTEQYF. Here the CDR3 DNA reads TGTGCCAGCAGCTTGAATCAGGGAACCGAGCAGTACTTC.

The V and J genes are TRBV5-1 and TRBJ2-3, with TRBD1 matching 10 bases. The CDR3 is made up of 17 amino acids. Trimming removed 1 base from V and 2 bases from J; junction bases left unmatched: 7. CDR1 and CDR2 from the germline V gene are SGHRS and YFSETQ. The DNA of the CDR3 is TGCGCCAGCAGCTTGTTAGTCGGACAGGGGGACACAGATACGCAGTATTTT. Translation gives CASSLLVGQGDTDTQYF.

V and J are TRBV9 and TRBJ2-1, with 8 nucleotides matching TRBD2. Germline V gene sequence: CDR1 SGDLS, CDR2 YYNGEE. This CDR3 has 15 amino acids. The junction had 3 bases not matched to a gene; V was cut back by 0 bases and J by 4 bases. DNA of the CDR3: TGTGCCAGCAGCGTAGAGTCTAGCGGGTACAATGAGCAGTTCTTC. As protein: CASSVESSGYNEQFF. The variable domain in full, with the rest retrieved from reference TRBV9 and TRBJ2-1, is DSGVTQTPKHLITATGQRVTLRCSPRSGDLSVYWYQQSLDQGLQFLIQYYNGEERAKGNILERFSAQQFPDLHSELNLSSLELGDSALYFCASSVESSGYNEQFFGPGTRLTVL.

This rearrangement joins TRBV10-3 to TRBJ2-7, with D maybe TRBD1 (5 bases). Germline V CDR1 and CDR2: ENHRY, SYGVKD. This CDR3 is 14 amino acids long. With 2 bases removed from V and 3 bases from J, the gap between germline ends came to 11 bases. CDR3 residues: CAISEPRAGYEQYF. The CDR3 DNA reads as TGTGCCATCAGTGAGCCCAGGGCCGGCTACGAGCAGTACTTC.

This clonotype was detected only a few times. V usage is TRBV10-3 and J usage is TRBJ2-1, with 11 positions matching TRBD2. Per germline, CDR1 ENHRY and CDR2 SYGVKD. With 0 bases clipped from V and 5 bases from J, the junction kept 9 bases outside the gene matches. The CDR3 sequence is 18 residues long. CDR3 sequence: CAISESFSGGAPHNEQFF. Written as DNA, the CDR3 is TGTGCCATCAGTGAGTCGTTTAGCGGGGGGGCCCCCCACAATGAGCAGTTCTTC.

This clonotype was counted between two and nine times. The V gene is TRBV5-1, the J gene TRBJ1-2, with unresolved D. V lost 6 bases, J lost 6 bases, and 18 bases lay in between. The germline V gene encodes CDR1 SGHRS and CDR2 YFSETQ. The CDR3 extends over 14 amino acids. The CDR3 nucleotides read TGCGCCAGCACCCTTCATAGCACAAGGGATGGCTACACCTTC. Translated, it gives CASTLHSTRDGYTF.

The table lists this clonotype with a few counts. The chain carries TRBV5-4 and TRBJ1-6; weak D call: TRBD1 (5 bases). Trimming took off 4 bases at V and 8 bases at J, with 10 bases between the two ends. The CDR3 consists of 13 residues. The germline gives CDR1 SGHNT, CDR2 YYREEE (reference sequence). CDR3 sequence reads: CASSRDGDSPLHF. CDR3 bases: TGTGCCAGCAGCCGGGACGGAGATTCACCCCTCCACTTT. The full variable domain, in which reference TRBV5-4 and TRBJ1-6 provide the parts outside the CDR3, is ETGVTQSPTHLIKTRGQQVTLRCSSQSGHNTVSWYQQALGQGPQFIFQYYREEENGRGNFPPRFSGLQFPNYSSELNVNALELDDSALYLCASSRDGDSPLHFGNGTRLTVT.